This T cell receptor beta chain was recorded in a study of OX40 agonist ivuxolimab in advanced cancers. Background on the study: Age averaged about 62 years (range about 23 to 85), and 82.7% were male.

Only in-frame clones appear in the TCRdb table, and some are missing; sequencing was by immunoSEQ multiplex PCR. The table shows approximately 90,000 clones, with roughly 89% occurring only once. The receptor's source is an adult with an advanced solid tumor such as melanoma, head and neck, liver or kidney cancer. Sequenced here: CD4+ or CD8+ T cells sorted from blood, sampled in a trial of the OX40 agonist ivuxolimab.

CDR3 bases: TGTGCCAGCAGTTATTTGCTAGCGGGATCCTACGAGCAGTACTTC. Translation gives CASSYLLAGSYEQYF. This sequence joins TRBV6-6 and TRBJ2-7, with TRBD2 identical over 9 bases. V was clipped by 3 bases and J by 1 base; unmatched bases: 4. The germline V gene has CDR1 MNHNY and CDR2 SVGAGI (reference sequence). The CDR3 runs to 15 residues.